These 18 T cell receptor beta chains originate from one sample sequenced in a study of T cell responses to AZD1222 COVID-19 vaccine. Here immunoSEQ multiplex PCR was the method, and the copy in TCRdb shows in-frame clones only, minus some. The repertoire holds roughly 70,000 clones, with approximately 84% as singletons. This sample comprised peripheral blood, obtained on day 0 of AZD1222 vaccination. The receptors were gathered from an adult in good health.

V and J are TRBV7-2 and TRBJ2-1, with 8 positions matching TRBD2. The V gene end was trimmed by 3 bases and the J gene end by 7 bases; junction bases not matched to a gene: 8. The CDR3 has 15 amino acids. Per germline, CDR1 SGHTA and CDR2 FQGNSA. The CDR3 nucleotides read TGTGCCAGCAGCTTGCAGAGCGGGGGAGGGAATGAGCAGTTCTTC. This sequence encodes CASSLQSGGGNEQFF.

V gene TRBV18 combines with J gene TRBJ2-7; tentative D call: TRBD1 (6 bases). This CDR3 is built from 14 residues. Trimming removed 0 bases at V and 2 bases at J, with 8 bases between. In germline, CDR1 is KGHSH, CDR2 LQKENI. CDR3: CASSPPSGAYEQYF. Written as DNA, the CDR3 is TGTGCCAGCTCACCACCATCAGGGGCCTACGAGCAGTACTTC. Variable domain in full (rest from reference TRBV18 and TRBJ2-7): NAGVMQNPRHLVRRRGQEARLRCSPMKGHSHVYWYRQLPEEGLKFMVYLQKENIIDESGMPKERFSAEFPKEGPSILRIQQVVRGDSAAYFCASSPPSGAYEQYFGPGTRLTVT.

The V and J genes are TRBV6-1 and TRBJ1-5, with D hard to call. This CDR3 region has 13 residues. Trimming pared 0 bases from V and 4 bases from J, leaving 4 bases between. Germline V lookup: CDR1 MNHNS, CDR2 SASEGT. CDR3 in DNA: TGTGCCAGCAGTGAAGCTCGGAATCAGCCCCAGCATTTT. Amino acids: CASSEARNQPQHF.

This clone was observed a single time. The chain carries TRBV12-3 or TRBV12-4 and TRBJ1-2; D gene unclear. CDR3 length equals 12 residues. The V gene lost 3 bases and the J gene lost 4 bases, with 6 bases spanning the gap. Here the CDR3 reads CASSLTSYGYTF. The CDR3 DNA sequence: TGTGCCAGCAGTTTGACGAGCTATGGCTACACCTTC.

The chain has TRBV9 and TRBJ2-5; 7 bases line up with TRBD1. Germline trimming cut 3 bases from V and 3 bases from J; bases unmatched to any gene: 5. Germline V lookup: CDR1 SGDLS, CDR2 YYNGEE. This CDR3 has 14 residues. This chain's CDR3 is CASSASGTEETQYF. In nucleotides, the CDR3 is TGTGCCAGCAGCGCCTCCGGGACAGAAGAGACCCAGTACTTC. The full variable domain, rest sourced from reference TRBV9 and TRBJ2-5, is DSGVTQTPKHLITATGQRVTLRCSPRSGDLSVYWYQQSLDQGLQFLIQYYNGEERAKGNILERFSAQQFPDLHSELNLSSLELGDSALYFCASSASGTEETQYFGPGTRLLVL.

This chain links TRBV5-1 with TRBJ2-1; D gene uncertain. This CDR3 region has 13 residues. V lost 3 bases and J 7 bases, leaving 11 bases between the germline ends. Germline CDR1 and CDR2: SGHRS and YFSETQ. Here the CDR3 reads CASSSRMVNEQFF. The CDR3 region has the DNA TGCGCCAGCAGCTCCCGCATGGTGAATGAGCAGTTCTTC.

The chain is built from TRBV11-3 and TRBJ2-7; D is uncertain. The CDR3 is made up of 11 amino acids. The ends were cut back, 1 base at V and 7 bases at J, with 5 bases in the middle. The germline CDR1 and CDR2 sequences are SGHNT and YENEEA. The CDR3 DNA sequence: TGTGCCAGCAGCTTAGGTAGGGAGCAGTACTTC. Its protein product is CASSLGREQYF.

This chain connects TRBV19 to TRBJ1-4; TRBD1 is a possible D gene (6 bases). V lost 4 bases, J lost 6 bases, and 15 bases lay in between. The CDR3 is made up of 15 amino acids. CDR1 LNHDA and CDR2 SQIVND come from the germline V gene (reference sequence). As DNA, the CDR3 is TGTGCCAGTAGTACCCTGGACAGCCACGATGAAAAACTGTTTTTT. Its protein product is CASSTLDSHDEKLFF.

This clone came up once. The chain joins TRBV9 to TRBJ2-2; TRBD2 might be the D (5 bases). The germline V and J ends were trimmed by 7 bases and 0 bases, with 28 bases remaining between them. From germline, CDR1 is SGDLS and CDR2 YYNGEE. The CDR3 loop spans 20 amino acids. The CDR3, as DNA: TGTGCCAGCTCCTCTCGGGGTGGGGTAGCGCGAAACGCGAACACCGGGGAGCTGTTTTTT. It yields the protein CASSSRGGVARNANTGELFF.

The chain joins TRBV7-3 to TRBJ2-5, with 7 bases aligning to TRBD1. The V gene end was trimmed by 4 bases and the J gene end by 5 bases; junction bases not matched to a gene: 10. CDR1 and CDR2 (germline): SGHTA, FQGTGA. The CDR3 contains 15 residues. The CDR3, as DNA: TGTGCCAGCAGCTCAACAGGGGCAGGCGGGGAGACCCAGTACTTC. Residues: CASSSTGAGGETQYF.

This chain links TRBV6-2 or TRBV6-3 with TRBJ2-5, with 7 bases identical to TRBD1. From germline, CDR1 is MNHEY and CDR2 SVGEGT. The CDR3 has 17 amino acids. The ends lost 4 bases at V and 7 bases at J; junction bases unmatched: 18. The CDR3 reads CASSSPQDRATVRTQYF. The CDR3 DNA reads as TGTGCCAGCAGTTCCCCTCAAGACAGGGCCACCGTCAGGACCCAGTACTTC.

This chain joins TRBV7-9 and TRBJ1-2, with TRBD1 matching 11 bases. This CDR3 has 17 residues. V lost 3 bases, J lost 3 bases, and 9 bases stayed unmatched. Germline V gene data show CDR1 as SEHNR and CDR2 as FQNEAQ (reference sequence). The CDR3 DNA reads TGTGCCAGCAGCTTCAGTCTGGGACAGGGGGGCGACTATGGCTACACCTTC. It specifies CASSFSLGQGGDYGYTF.

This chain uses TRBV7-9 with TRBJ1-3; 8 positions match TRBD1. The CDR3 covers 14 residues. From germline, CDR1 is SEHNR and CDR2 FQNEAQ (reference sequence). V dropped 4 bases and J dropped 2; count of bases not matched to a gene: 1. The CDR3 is CASSSGQAGNTIYF. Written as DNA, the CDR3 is TGTGCCAGCAGCTCGGGACAGGCTGGAAACACCATATATTTT.

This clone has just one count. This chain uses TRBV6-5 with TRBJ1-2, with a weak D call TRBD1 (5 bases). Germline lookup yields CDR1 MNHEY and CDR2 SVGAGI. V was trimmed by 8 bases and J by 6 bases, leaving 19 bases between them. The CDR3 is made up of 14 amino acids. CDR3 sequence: CASGKGRAQDGYTF. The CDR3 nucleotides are TGTGCCAGCGGGAAGGGCAGGGCGCAGGATGGCTACACCTTC.

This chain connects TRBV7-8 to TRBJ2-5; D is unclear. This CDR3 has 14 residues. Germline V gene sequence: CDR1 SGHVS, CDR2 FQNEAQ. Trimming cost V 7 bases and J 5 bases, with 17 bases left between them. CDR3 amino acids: CASTSGWVGETQYF. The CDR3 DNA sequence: TGTGCCAGCACGTCCGGCTGGGTTGGGGAGACCCAGTACTTC.

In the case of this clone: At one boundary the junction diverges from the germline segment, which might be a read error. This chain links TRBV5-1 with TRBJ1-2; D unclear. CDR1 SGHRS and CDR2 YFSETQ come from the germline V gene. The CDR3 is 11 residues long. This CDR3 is CASSLEGSHFF. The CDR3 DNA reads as TGCGCCAGCAGCTTGGAGGGCAGTCACTTCTTC.

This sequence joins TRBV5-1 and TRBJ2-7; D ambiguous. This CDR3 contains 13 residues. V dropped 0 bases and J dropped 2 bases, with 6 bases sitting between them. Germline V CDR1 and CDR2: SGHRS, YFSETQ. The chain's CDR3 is CASSLERAYEQYF. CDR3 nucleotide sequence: TGCGCCAGCAGCTTGGAAAGAGCCTACGAGCAGTACTTC.

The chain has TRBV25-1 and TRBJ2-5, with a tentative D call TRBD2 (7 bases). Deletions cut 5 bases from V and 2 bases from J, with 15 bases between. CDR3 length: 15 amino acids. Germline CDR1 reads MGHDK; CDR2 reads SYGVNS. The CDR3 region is CASSRGARSQETQYF. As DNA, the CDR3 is TGTGCCAGCAGTCGGGGGGCGCGGTCACAAGAGACCCAGTACTTC.